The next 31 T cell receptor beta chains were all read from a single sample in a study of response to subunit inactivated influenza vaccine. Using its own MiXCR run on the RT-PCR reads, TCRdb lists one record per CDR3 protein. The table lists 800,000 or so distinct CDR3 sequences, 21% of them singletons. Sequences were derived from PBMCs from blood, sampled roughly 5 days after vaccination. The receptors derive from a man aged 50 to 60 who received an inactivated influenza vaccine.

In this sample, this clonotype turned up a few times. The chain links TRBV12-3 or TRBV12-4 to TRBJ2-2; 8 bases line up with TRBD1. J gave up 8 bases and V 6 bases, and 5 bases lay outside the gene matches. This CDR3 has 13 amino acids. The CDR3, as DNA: TGTGCCAGCAGAACAGGACAGGGAGGGGAGCTGTTTTTT. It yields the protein CASRTGQGGELFF.

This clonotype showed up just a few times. The CDR3 sequence is CASSPWTNEQFF. In DNA form, the CDR3 reads TGTGCCAGCTCACCGTGGACAAATGAGCAGTTCTTC. The chain joins TRBV18 to TRBJ2-1; D may be TRBD1 (5 bases). Trimming left V 3 bases short and J 7 bases short, with 7 bases between. In germline, CDR1 is KGHSH, CDR2 LQKENI. CDR3 length: 12 residues.

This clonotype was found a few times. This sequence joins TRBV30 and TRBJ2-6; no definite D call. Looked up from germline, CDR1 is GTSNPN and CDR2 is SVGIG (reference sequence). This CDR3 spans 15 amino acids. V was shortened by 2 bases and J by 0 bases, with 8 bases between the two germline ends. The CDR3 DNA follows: TGTGCCTGGAGTACGACTCGCTCTGGGGCCAACGTCCTGACTTTC. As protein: CAWSTTRSGANVLTF.

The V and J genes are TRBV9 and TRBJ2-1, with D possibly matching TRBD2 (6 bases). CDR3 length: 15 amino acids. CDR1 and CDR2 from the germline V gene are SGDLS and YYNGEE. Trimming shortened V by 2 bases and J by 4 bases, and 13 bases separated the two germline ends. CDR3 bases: TGTGCCAGCAGCGTTTCTAGCGAGTTATACAATGAGCAGTTCTTC. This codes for CASSVSSELYNEQFF.

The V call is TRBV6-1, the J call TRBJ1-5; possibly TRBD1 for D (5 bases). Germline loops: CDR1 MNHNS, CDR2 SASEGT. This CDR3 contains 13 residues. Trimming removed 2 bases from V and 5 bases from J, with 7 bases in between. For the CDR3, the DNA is TGTGCCAGCAGTGAATACAGGTATCAGCCCCAGCATTTT. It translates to CASSEYRYQPQHF.

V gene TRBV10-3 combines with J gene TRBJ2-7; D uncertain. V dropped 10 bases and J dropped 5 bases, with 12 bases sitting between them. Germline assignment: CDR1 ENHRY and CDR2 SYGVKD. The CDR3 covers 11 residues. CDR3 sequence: CATSSAHEQYF. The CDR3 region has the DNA TGTGCCACTTCCAGCGCGCACGAGCAGTACTTC.

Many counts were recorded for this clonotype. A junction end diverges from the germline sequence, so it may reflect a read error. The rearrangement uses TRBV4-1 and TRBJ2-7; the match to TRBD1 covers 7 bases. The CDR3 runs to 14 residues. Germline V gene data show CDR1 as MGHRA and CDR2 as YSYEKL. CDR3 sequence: CASSQPGQSYEQYF. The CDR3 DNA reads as TGTGCCAGCAGTCAGCCGGGACAGTCCTACGAGCAGTACTTC.

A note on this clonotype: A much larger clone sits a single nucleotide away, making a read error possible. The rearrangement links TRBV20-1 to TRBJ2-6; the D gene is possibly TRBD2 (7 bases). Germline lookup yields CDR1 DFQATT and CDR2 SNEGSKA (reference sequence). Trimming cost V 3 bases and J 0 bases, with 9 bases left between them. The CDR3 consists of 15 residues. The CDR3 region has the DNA TGCAGTGCTAGCGGGGGGCCCTCTGGGGCCAACGTCCTGACTTTC. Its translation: CSASGGPSGANVLTF.

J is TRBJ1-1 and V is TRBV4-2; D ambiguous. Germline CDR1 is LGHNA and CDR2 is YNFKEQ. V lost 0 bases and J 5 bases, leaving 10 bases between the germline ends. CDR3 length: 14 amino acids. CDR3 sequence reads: CASSQERRGTEAFF. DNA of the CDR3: TGTGCCAGCAGCCAAGAGAGGCGCGGTACTGAAGCTTTCTTT.

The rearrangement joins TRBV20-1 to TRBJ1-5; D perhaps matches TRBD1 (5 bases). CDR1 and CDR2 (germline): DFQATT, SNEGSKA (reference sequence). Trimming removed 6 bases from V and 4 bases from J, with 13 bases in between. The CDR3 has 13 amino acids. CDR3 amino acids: CSADDGGNQPQHF. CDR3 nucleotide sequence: TGCAGTGCGGACGACGGGGGGAATCAGCCCCAGCATTTT.

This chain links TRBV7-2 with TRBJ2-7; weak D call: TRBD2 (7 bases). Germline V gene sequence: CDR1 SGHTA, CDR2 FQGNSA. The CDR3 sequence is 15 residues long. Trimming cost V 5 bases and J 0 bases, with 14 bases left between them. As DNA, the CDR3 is TGTGCCAGCAGCCGGGGGCCTAGCGGCTCCTACGAGCAGTACTTC. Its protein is CASSRGPSGSYEQYF.

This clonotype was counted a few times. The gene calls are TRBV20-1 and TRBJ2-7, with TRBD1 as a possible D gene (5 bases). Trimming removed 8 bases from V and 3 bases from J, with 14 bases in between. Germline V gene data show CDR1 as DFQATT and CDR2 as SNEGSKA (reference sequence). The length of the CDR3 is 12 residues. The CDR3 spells CSTDRANYEQYF. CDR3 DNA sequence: TGCAGTACTGACAGAGCGAACTACGAGCAGTACTTC.

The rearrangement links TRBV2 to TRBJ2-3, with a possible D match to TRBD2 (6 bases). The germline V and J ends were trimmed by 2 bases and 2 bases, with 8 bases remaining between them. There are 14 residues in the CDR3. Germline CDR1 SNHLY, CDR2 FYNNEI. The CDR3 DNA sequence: TGTGCCAGCAGTGAAAGCGGGTTCACAGATACGCAGTATTTT. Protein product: CASSESGFTDTQYF.

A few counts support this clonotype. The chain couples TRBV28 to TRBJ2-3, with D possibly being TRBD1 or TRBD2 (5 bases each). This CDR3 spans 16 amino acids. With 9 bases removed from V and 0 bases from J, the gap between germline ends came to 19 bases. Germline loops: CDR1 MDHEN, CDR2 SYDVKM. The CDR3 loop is CARMGVSDASTDTQYF. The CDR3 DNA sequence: TGTGCCAGAATGGGGGTTAGCGACGCTAGCACAGATACGCAGTATTTT.

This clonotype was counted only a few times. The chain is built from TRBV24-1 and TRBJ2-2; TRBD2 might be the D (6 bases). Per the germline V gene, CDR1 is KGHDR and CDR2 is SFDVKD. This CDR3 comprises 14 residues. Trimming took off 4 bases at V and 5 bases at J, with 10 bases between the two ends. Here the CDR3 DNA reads TGTGCCACCAGTGAAGTTGGGACTACCGGGGAGCTGTTTTTT. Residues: CATSEVGTTGELFF.

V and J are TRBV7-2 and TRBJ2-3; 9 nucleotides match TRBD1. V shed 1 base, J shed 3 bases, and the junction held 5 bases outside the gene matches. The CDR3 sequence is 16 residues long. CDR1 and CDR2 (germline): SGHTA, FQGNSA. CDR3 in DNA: TGTGCCAGCAGCTTAGGGCTGACAGGGGGGACAGATACGCAGTATTTT. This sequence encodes CASSLGLTGGTDTQYF. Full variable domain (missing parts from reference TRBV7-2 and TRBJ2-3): GAGVSQSPSNKVTEKGKDVELRCDPISGHTALYWYRQSLGQGLEFLIYFQGNSAPDKSGLPSDRFSAERTGGSVSTLTIQRTQQEDSAVYLCASSLGLTGGTDTQYFGPGTRLTVL.

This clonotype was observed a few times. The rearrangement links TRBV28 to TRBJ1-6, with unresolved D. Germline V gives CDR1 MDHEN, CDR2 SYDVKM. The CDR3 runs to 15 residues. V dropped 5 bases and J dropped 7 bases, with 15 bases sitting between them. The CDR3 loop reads CASSPRGMGNSPLHF. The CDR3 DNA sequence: TGTGCCAGCAGTCCCCGAGGAATGGGGAATTCACCCCTCCACTTT.

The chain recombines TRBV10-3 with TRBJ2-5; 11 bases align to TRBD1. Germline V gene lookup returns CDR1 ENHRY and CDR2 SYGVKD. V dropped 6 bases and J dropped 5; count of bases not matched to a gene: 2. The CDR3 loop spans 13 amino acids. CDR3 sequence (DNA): TGTGCCATCAGGGGGGACAGGGGGGAGACCCAGTACTTC. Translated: CAIRGDRGETQYF.

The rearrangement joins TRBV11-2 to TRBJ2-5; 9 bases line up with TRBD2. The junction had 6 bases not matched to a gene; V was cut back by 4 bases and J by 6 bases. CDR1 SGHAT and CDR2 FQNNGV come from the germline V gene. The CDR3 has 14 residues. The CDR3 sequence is CASSSRLAVKTQYF. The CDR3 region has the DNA TGTGCCAGCAGCTCCAGACTAGCGGTGAAGACCCAGTACTTC.

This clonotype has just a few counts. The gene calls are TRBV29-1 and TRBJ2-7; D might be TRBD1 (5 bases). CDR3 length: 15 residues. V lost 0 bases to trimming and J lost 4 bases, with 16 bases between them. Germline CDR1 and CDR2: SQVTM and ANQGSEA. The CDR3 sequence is CSVEDRMGRAYEQYF. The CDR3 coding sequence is TGCAGCGTTGAAGATCGTATGGGCAGGGCGTACGAGCAGTACTTC.

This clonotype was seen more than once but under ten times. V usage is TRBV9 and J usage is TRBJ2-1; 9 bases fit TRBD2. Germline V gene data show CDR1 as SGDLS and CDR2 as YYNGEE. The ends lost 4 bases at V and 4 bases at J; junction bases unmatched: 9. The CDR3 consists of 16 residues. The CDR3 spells CASSPTSSGAYNEQFF. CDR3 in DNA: TGTGCCAGCAGCCCCACATCTAGCGGGGCTTACAATGAGCAGTTCTTC.

The CDR3 nucleotides are TGTGCCAGCAGCTGGGAAGACCGTCGCTCCTACGAGCAGTACTTC. Its protein product is CASSWEDRRSYEQYF. The chain has TRBV7-8 and TRBJ2-7; D gene ambiguous. This CDR3 spans 15 amino acids. Per the germline V gene, CDR1 is SGHVS and CDR2 is FQNEAQ. Trimming stripped 4 bases from V and 0 bases from J, with 13 bases between.

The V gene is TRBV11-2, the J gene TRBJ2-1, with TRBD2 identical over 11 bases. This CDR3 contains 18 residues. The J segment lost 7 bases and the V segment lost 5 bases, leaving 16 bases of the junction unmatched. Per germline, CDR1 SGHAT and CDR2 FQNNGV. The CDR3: CASSLIPGLADWANEQFF. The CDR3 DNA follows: TGTGCCAGCAGCCTCATTCCGGGACTAGCGGACTGGGCGAATGAGCAGTTCTTC.

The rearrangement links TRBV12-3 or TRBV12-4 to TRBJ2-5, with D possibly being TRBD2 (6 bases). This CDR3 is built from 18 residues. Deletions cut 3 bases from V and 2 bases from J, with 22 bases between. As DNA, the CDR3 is TGTGCCAGCAGTTTCGGGCTCTTTCGTTCCGGGGGTCAAGAGACCCAGTACTTC. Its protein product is CASSFGLFRSGGQETQYF.

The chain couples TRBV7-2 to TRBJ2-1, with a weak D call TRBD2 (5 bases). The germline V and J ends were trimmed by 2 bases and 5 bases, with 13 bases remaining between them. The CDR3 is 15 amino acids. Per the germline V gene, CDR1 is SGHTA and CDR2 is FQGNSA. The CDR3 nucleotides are TGTGCCAGCAGCTTATCCGTCGACGGGGACAATGAGCAGTTCTTC. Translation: CASSLSVDGDNEQFF.

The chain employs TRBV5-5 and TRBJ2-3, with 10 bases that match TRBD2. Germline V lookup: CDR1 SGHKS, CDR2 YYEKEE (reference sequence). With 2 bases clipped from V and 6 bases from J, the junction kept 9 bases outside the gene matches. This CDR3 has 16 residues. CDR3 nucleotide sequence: TGTGCCAGCAGCTTTGGGGCGGGACTAGCGATGGATACGCAGTATTTT. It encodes CASSFGAGLAMDTQYF. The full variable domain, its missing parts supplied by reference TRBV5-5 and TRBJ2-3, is DAGVTQSPTHLIKTRGQQVTLRCSPISGHKSVSWYQQVLGQGPQFIFQYYEKEERGRGNFPDRFSARQFPNYSSELNVNALLLGDSALYLCASSFGAGLAMDTQYFGPGTRLTVL.

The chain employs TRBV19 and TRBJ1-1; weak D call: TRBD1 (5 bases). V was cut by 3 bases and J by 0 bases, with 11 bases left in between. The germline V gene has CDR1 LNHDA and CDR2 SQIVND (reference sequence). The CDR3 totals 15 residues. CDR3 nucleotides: TGTGCCAGTAGTATGGGGCAGTTCATGAACACTGAAGCTTTCTTT. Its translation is CASSMGQFMNTEAFF.

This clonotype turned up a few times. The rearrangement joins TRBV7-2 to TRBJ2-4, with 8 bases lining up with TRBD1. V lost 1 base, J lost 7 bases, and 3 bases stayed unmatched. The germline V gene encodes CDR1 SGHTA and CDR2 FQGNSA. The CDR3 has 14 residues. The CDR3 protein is CASSLDRGRNIQYF. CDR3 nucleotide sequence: TGTGCCAGCAGCTTAGACAGGGGGAGGAACATTCAGTACTTC. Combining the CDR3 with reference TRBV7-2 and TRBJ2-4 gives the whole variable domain GAGVSQSPSNKVTEKGKDVELRCDPISGHTALYWYRQSLGQGLEFLIYFQGNSAPDKSGLPSDRFSAERTGGSVSTLTIQRTQQEDSAVYLCASSLDRGRNIQYFGAGTRLSVL.

In DNA, the CDR3 is TGCAGTGCTAGATATCGAACCGACATCCGGGGAAACTATGGCTACACCTTC. Translated: CSARYRTDIRGNYGYTF. The genes are TRBV20-1 and TRBJ1-2; D uncertain. Germline CDR1 reads DFQATT; CDR2 reads SNEGSKA (reference sequence). The CDR3 has 17 residues. Between the trimmed V and J ends, which lost 2 bases and 2 bases, there was a span of 21 bases.

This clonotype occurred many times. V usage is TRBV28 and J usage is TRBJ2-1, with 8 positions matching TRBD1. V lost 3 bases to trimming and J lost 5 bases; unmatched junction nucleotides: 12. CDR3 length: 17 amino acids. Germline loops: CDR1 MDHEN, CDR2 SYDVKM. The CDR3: CASSFNGGTGFDNEQFF. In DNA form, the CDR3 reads TGTGCCAGCAGTTTTAATGGGGGGACAGGCTTCGACAATGAGCAGTTCTTC.

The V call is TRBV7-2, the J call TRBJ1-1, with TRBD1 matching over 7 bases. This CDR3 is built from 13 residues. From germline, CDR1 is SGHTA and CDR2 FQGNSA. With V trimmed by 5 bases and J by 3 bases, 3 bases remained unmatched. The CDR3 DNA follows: TGTGCCAGCAGCATGGGACAGTACACTGAAGCTTTCTTT. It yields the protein CASSMGQYTEAFF.